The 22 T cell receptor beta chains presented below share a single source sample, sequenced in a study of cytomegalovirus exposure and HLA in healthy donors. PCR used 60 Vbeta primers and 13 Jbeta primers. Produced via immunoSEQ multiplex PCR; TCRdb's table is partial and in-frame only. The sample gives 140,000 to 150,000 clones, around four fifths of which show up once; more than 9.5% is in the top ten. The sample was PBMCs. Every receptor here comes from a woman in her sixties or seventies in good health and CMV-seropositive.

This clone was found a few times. CDR3: CASSDKTGVLTEAFF. The DNA of the CDR3 is TGTGCCAGCAGTGATAAGACGGGGGTTCTTACTGAAGCTTTCTTT. This rearrangement joins TRBV6-1 to TRBJ1-1; possible D gene TRBD1, 5 bases. The CDR3 loop spans 15 amino acids. Germline V gene lookup returns CDR1 MNHNS and CDR2 SASEGT. V was cut by 3 bases and J by 5 bases, with 16 bases left in between.

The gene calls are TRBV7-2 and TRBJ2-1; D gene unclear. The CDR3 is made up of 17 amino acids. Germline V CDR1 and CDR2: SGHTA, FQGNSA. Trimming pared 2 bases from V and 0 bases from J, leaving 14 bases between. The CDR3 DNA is TGTGCCAGCAGCTTATCTATACTACCCAGCTCCTACAATGAGCAGTTCTTC. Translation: CASSLSILPSSYNEQFF.

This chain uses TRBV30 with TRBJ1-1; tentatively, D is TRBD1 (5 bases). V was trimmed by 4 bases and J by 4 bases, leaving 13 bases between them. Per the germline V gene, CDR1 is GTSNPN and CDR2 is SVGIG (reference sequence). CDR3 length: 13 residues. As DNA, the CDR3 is TGTGCCTGGACCCCAGGGAGGGGCACTGAAGCTTTCTTT. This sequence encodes CAWTPGRGTEAFF.

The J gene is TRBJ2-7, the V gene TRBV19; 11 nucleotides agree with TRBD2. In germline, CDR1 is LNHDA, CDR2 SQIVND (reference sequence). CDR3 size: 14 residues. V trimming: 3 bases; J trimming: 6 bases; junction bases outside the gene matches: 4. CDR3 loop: CASSITSGSLEQYF. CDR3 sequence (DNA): TGTGCCAGTAGTATTACTAGCGGGAGTCTCGAGCAGTACTTC.

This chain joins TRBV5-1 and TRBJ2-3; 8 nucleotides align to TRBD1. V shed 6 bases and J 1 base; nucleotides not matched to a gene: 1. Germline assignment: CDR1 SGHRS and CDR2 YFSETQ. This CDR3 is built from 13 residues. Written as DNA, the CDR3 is TGCGCCAGCAAGACAGGGGGCACAGATACGCAGTATTTT. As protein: CASKTGGTDTQYF. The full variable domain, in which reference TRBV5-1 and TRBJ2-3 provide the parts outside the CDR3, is KAGVTQTPRYLIKTRGQQVTLSCSPISGHRSVSWYQQTPGQGLQFLFEYFSETQRNKGNFPGRFSGRQFSNSRSEMNVSTLELGDSALYLCASKTGGTDTQYFGPGTRLTVL.

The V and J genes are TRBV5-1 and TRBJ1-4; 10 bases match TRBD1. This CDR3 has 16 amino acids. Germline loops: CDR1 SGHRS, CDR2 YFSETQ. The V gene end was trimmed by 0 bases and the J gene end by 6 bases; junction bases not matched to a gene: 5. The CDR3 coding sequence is TGCGCCAGCAGCTTGGTGACAGGGGGCGCTGATGAAAAACTGTTTTTT. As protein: CASSLVTGGADEKLFF.

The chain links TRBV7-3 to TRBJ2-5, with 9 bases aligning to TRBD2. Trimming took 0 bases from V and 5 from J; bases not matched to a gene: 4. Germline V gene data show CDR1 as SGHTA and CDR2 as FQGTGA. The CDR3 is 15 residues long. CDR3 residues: CASSLTEAGGETQYF. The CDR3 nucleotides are TGTGCCAGCAGCTTAACGGAGGCGGGGGGGGAGACCCAGTACTTC.

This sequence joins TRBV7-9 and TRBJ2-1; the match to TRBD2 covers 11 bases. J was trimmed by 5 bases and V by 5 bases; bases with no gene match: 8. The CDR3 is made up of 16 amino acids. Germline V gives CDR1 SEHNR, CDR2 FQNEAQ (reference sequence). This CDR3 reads CASSKSGTSGDNEQFF. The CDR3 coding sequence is TGTGCCAGCAGCAAGAGCGGGACTAGCGGCGACAATGAGCAGTTCTTC.

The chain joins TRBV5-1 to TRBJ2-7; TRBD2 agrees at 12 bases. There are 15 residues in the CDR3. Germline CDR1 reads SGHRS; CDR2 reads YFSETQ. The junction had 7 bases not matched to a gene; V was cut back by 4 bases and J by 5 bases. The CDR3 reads CASSARLAGDNEQYF. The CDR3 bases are TGCGCCAGCAGCGCCCGACTAGCGGGAGATAACGAGCAGTACTTC.

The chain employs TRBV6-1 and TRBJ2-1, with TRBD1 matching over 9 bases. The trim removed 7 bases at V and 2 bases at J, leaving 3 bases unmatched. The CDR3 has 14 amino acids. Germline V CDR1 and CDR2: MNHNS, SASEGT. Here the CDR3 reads CASNGQGTYNEQFF. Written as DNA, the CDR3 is TGTGCCAGCAACGGACAGGGGACCTACAATGAGCAGTTCTTC.

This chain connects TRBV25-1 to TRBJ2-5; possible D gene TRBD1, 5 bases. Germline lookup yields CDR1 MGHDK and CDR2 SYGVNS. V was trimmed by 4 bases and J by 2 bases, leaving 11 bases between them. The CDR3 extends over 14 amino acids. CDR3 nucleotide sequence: TGTGCCAGCAGTGTGGCAGGGCCTCAAGAGACCCAGTACTTC. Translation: CASSVAGPQETQYF.

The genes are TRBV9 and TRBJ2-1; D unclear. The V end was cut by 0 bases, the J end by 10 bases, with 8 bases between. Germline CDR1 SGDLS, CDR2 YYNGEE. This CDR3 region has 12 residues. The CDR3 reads CASSVDSHEQFF. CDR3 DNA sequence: TGTGCCAGCAGCGTAGACTCCCACGAGCAGTTCTTC.

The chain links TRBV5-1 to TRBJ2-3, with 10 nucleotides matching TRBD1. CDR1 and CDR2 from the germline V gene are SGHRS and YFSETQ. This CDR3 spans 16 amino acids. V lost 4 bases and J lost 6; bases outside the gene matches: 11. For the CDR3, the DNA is TGCGCCAGCAGCCCCAGACAGGGGGCGTCTTATGATACGCAGTATTTT. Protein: CASSPRQGASYDTQYF.

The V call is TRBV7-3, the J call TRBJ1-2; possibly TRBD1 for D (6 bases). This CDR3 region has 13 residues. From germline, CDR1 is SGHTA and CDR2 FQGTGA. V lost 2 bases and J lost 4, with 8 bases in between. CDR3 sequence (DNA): TGTGCCAGCAGCTTACAGGGGAGCTATGGCTACACCTTC. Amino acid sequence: CASSLQGSYGYTF.

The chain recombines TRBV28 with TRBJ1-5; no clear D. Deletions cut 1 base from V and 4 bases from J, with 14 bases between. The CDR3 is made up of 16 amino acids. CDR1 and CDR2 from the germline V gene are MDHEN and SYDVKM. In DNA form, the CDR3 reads TGTGCCAGCAGTTTATCTCGGGAAAGACAAAATCAGCCCCAGCATTTT. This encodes CASSLSRERQNQPQHF. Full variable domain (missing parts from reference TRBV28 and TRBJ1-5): DVKVTQSSRYLVKRTGEKVFLECVQDMDHENMFWYRQDPGLGLRLIYFSYDVKMKEKGDIPEGYSVSREKKERFSLILESASTNQTSMYLCASSLSRERQNQPQHFGDGTRLSIL.

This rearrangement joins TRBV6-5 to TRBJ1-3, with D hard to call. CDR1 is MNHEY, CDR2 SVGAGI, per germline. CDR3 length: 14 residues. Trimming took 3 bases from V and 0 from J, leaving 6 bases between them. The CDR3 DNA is TGTGCCAGCAGTTATCCCGGCTCTGGAAACACCATATATTTT. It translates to CASSYPGSGNTIYF.

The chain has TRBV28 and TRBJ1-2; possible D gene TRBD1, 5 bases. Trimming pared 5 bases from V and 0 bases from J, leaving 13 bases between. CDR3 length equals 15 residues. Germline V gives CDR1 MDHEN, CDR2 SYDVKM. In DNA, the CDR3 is TGTGCCAGCAGTCACGACAGTGCAGCTAACTATGGCTACACCTTC. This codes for CASSHDSAANYGYTF.

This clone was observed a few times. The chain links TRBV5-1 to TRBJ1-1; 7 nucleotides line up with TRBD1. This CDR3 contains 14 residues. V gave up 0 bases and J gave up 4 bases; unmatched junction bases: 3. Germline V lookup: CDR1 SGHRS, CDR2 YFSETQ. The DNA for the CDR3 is TGCGCCAGCAGCTTGGTATCAGGGGGCACTGAAGCTTTCTTT. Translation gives CASSLVSGGTEAFF.

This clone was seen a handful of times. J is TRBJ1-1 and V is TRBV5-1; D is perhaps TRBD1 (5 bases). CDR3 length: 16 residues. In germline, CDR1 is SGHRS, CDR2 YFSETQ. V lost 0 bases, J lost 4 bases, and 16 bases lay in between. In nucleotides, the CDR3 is TGCGCCAGCAGCTTGGCCCCGGGCAGGGAAGGCACTGAAGCTTTCTTT. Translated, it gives CASSLAPGREGTEAFF. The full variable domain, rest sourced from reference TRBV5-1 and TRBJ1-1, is KAGVTQTPRYLIKTRGQQVTLSCSPISGHRSVSWYQQTPGQGLQFLFEYFSETQRNKGNFPGRFSGRQFSNSRSEMNVSTLELGDSALYLCASSLAPGREGTEAFFGQGTRLTVV.

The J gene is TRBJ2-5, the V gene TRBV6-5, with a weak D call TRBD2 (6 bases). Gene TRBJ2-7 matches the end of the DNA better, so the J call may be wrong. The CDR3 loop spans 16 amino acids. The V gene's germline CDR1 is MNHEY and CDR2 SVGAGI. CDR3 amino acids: CASSSGSLRGAYEQYF. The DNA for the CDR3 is TGTGCCAGCAGTTCCGGGAGCCTTCGAGGAGCCTACGAGCAGTACTTC.

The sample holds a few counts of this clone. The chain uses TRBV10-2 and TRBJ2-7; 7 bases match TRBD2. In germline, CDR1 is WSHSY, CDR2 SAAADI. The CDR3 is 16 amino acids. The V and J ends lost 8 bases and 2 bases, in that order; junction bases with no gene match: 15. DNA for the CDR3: TGCGCCAGCCTGTCCCCTCTAGCGGATTTTACCTACGAGCAGTACTTC. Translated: CASLSPLADFTYEQYF.

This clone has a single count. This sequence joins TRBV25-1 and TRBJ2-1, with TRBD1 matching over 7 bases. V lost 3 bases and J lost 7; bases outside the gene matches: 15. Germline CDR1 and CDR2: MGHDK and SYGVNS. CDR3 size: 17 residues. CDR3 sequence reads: CASSDLGQATALNEQFF. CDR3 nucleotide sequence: TGTGCCAGCAGTGACCTAGGACAGGCCACCGCCCTGAATGAGCAGTTCTTC.